A single sample is the source of the 8 T cell receptor beta chains below, sequenced in a study of CXCR3-negative and CXCR3-positive naive CD8 T cells. The antigens these receptors bind are not known. Study-level results: CXCR3-positive naive cells had more hydrophobic TRB CDR3s than CXCR3-negative naive cells.

cDNA libraries for TRB were generated by 5' RACE incorporating UMI labels. TCRdb reprocessed the 5' RACE reads and stores each CDR3 protein as one record, lacking DNA. The repertoire table contains roughly 59,000 distinct CDR3 sequences. Sequenced input: naive CXCR3+ CD8+ T cells from blood. Subset given: CD45RO-CCR7+CD27+CD95- naive CD8+ T cells expressing CXCR3 (TNR3+). The receptors come from a human donor in good health. Some clones in this sample may be carry-over from other donors' samples.

The CDR3 reads CSVTGTGGRNEQFF. This sequence joins TRBV29-1 and TRBJ2-1; there is no DNA to check the TCRdb D call of TRBD1. Germline CDR1 SQVTM, CDR2 ANQGSEA. The CDR3 is 14 amino acids.

The chain recombines TRBV6-2 or TRBV6-3 with TRBJ2-1. Germline lookup yields CDR1 MNHEY and CDR2 SVGEGT. The CDR3 contains 12 residues. The CDR3 region is CASSSTYNEQFF.

The chain has TRBV25-1 and TRBJ2-1. The CDR3 sequence is 14 residues long. Per the germline V gene, CDR1 is MGHDK and CDR2 is SYGVNS. CDR3 in amino acids: CASSEYNRDDEQFF.

The chain carries TRBV7-3 and TRBJ2-3. The germline gives CDR1 SGHTA, CDR2 FQGTGA. The CDR3 runs 12 residues. The CDR3 loop reads CASSLDPDTQYF.

V gene TRBV19 combines with J gene TRBJ2-7; TCRdb's assignment of TRBD1 cannot be checked, as there is no DNA. This CDR3 spans 17 amino acids. Germline CDR1 reads LNHDA; CDR2 reads SQIVND (reference sequence). Here the CDR3 reads CASSTRSNLRLVVEQYF.

This chain links TRBV29-1 with TRBJ2-7; TCRdb's assignment of TRBD1 cannot be checked, as there is no DNA. The CDR3 loop spans 14 amino acids. Germline CDR1 and CDR2: SQVTM and ANQGSEA. CDR3 region: CSVEVWDRVYEQYF.

This chain connects TRBV7-6 to TRBJ2-5; TCRdb lists TRBD1, though no DNA is available to test this call. Germline V lookup: CDR1 SGHVS, CDR2 FNYEAQ. There are 15 residues in the CDR3. CDR3 amino acids: CASSISGGFTETQYF.

The CDR3 spells CAWSHGTGSEQYF. The chain couples TRBV30 to TRBJ2-7; no DNA is available, so the TRBD1 call from TCRdb remains unchecked. The germline gives CDR1 GTSNPN, CDR2 SVGIG (reference sequence). The CDR3 extends over 13 amino acids. Full variable domain (missing parts from reference TRBV30 and TRBJ2-7): SQTIHQWPATLVQPVGSPLSLECTVEGTSNPNLYWYRQAAGRGLQLLFYSVGIGQISSEVPQNLSASRPQDRQFILSSKKLLLSDSGFYLCAWSHGTGSEQYFGPGTRLTVT.